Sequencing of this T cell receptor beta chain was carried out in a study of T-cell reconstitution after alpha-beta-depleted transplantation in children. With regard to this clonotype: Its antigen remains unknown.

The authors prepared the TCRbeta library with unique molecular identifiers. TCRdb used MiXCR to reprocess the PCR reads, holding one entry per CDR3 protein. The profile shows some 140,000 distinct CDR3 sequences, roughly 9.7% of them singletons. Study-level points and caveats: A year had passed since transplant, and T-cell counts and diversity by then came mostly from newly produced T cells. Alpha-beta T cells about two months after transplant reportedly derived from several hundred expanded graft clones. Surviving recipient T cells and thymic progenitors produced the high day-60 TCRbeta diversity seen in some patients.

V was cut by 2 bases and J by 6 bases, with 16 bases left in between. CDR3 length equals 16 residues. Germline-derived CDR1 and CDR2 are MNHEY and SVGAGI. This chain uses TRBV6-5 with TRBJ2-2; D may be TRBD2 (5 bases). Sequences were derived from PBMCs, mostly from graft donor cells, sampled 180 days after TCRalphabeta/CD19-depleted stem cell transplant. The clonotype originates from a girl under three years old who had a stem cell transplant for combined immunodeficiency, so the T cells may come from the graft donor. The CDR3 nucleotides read TGTGCCAGCAGTTACGTTGGTACATGGGGAGCCGGGGAGCTGTTTTTT. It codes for CASSYVGTWGAGELFF.